This is a list of T cell receptor beta chains from one sample in a study of cytomegalovirus exposure and HLA in healthy donors. The repertoire was sequenced with immunoSEQ multiplex PCR; TCRdb's copy has only in-frame clones and lacks some. The sample records 150,000 to 200,000 clones, less than 90% being singletons. Sequenced: PBMCs. The receptors derive from a man aged 25 to 40 in good health and CMV-seronegative. Both conserved end residues are part of each CDR3. D genes are given only for firm matches. Expanded clones are given a class, and other clones once, few, many or no size at all.

D	V	size	J	DNA	CDR3
-	TRBV2	-	TRBJ2-1	TGTGCCAGCAGTGGGGGCGTTTACATGGGGAATGAGCAGTTCTTC	CASSGGVYMGNEQFF
TRBD2	TRBV10-3	-	TRBJ2-1	TGTGCCATCAGGCAGACTAGCGGGGGCACCAATGAGCAGTTCTTC	CAIRQTSGGTNEQFF
-	TRBV5-4	-	TRBJ2-5	TGTGCCAGCAGCTTGGGGCAAATCCAAGAGACCCAGTACTTC	CASSLGQIQETQYF
-	TRBV9	-	TRBJ1-4	TGTGCCACCTCCCTAACGGCAACTAATGAAAAACTGTTTTTT	CATSLTATNEKLFF
TRBD2	TRBV27	-	TRBJ2-3	TGTGCCAGCAGTTTATCGCTAGCGGGGGGGGGCACAGATACGCAGTATTTT	CASSLSLAGGGTDTQYF
TRBD1	TRBV25-1	-	TRBJ1-6	TGTGCCAGCAGTGAGCCAAGACAGGGCTATAATTCACCCCTCCACTTT	CASSEPRQGYNSPLHF
TRBD1	TRBV5-1	-	TRBJ1-2	TGCGCCAGCAGTCTCAGGACAGGGGGCTTGATCTATGGCTACACCTTC	CASSLRTGGLIYGYTF
TRBD1	TRBV7-9	-	TRBJ2-7	TGTTCCAGCAGCTCGGGACAGCCCTACGAGCAGTACTTC	CSSSSGQPYEQYF
TRBD1	TRBV6-1	-	TRBJ1-1	TGTGCCAGCAGTGCGGGGACAGGGGGTCACACTGAAGCTTTCTTT	CASSAGTGGHTEAFF
TRBD1	TRBV6-1	-	TRBJ2-5	TGTGCCAGCAGTGGCCGGGACAGGGAAGAGACCCAGTACTTC	CASSGRDREETQYF
TRBD2	TRBV5-4	-	TRBJ2-5	TGTGCCAGCAGCTTTGGTAGCGGGGGAGGAGAGACCCAGTACTTC	CASSFGSGGGETQYF
-	TRBV29-1	-	TRBJ1-4	TGCAGCTCTGCGGGGGCAGACGAAAAACTGTTTTTT	CSSAGADEKLFF
-	TRBV19	-	TRBJ2-7	TGTGCCAGTAGTATAGATATTAGTCCAACCTACGAGCAGTACTTC	CASSIDISPTYEQYF
TRBD1	TRBV27	-	TRBJ2-7	TGTGCCAGCAGTTCCGGGACAGGTTTCTACGAGCAGTACTTC	CASSSGTGFYEQYF
-	TRBV18	-	TRBJ1-1	TGTGCCAGCTCACCCGAGCCTAACTCGTTGAACACTGAAGCTTTCTTT	CASSPEPNSLNTEAFF
TRBD1	TRBV5-4	-	TRBJ1-2	TGTGCCAGCAGCTTGGCAGGGGGCCACTATGGCTACACCTTC	CASSLAGGHYGYTF
-	TRBV4-2	-	TRBJ1-4	TGTGCCAGCAGCCAAGGGAGAGAAACCCGGCCTAATGAAAAACTGTTTTTT	CASSQGRETRPNEKLFF
-	TRBV7-8	-	TRBJ1-5	TGTGCCAGCAGCTTAGCGCTGGCAAGCAATCAGCCCCAGCATTTT	CASSLALASNQPQHF
TRBD1	TRBV28	-	TRBJ2-7	TGTGCCAGCAACGACCGGGACAGATACTACGAGCAGTACTTC	CASNDRDRYYEQYF
TRBD1	TRBV18	-	TRBJ1-5	TGTGCCAGCTCACCGAAGACAGGGGGCGGCAATCAGCCCCAGCATTTT	CASSPKTGGGNQPQHF
-	TRBV19	-	TRBJ1-6	TGTGCCAGTAGTATAGGACGGGGAAACTATAATTCACCCCTCCACTTT	CASSIGRGNYNSPLHF
-	TRBV30	-	TRBJ2-2	TGTGCCCCAACACCCCCAGGCAGGGAAAAGAACACCGGGGAGCTGTTTTTT	CAPTPPGREKNTGELFF
-	TRBV6-5	-	TRBJ2-7	TGTGCCAGCAGTTACCGAGGACAGCTGCCCTACGAGCAGTACTTC	CASSYRGQLPYEQYF
-	TRBV5-1	-	TRBJ2-5	TGCGCCAGCAGCTTGGCTACAGCCCGAGAGGAGACCCAGTACTTC	CASSLATAREETQYF
-	TRBV4-3	once	TRBJ2-1	TGCGCCAGCAGCCCAAGTGTGCCGGAGGAGCAGTTCTTC	CASSPSVPEEQFF
TRBD1	TRBV5-6	-	TRBJ2-7	TGTGCCAGCAGCTTCCGGGACAGTGAATACGAGCAGTACTTC	CASSFRDSEYEQYF
-	TRBV11-3	-	TRBJ2-1	TGTGCCAGCAGCAAACCAGGCTCCAATGAGCAGTTCTTC	CASSKPGSNEQFF
TRBD1	TRBV7-6	-	TRBJ1-6	TGTGCCAGCAGCTTGGGACAGGGGGATACACCCCTCCACTTT	CASSLGQGDTPLHF
TRBD2	TRBV19	-	TRBJ2-3	TGTGCCAGTAGTCGGAAAGCGGGGTTCGGATCAGATACGCAGTATTTT	CASSRKAGFGSDTQYF
TRBD1	TRBV19	-	TRBJ1-3	TGTGCCAGTAGTATAGATCCGGGACAGGGACTCAACACCATATATTTT	CASSIDPGQGLNTIYF
TRBD2	TRBV7-8	once	TRBJ2-1	TGTGCCAGCAGCCCCTCGACGGGACTAGCGGGGGTAGTTGAGCAGTTCTTC	CASSPSTGLAGVVEQFF
TRBD1	TRBV29-1	-	TRBJ2-7	TGCAGCGGAGCCACCGGGACAGGGGCCCACGAGCAGTACTTC	CSGATGTGAHEQYF
TRBD1	TRBV11-3	-	TRBJ2-1	TGTGCCAGCAGCTTAGCCCGACAGGGGGCTAATGAGCAGTTCTTC	CASSLARQGANEQFF
-	TRBV7-6	once	TRBJ2-7	TGTGCCAGCAGCTTAGCGCTGAGACAGTTCGACGAGCAGTACTTC	CASSLALRQFDEQYF
-	TRBV7-2	-	TRBJ1-2	TGTGCCAGCAGCGGGACACCTGCTAACTATGGCTACACCTTC	CASSGTPANYGYTF
-	TRBV6-4	few	TRBJ2-1	TGTGCCAGCAGTGAGGAGTATGGCCCCGGAAATGAGCAGTTCTTC	CASSEEYGPGNEQFF
TRBD2	TRBV28	-	TRBJ2-5	TGTGCCAGCAGTTTAGGGGGGGTCCGGGAGACCCAGTACTTC	CASSLGGVRETQYF
-	TRBV30	-	TRBJ1-3	TGTGCCTGGAGTGATCCGGGGGAACGAAACACCATATATTTT	CAWSDPGERNTIYF
TRBD2	TRBV10-3	-	TRBJ2-5	TGTGCCATCAGTGGCATAGCGGGAGAGACCCAGTACTTC	CAISGIAGETQYF
-	TRBV5-1	-	TRBJ1-1	TGCGCCAGCAGCTTGAGCTTGGGGGCCTCTGAAGCTTTCTTT	CASSLSLGASEAFF
-	TRBV9	-	TRBJ1-4	TGTGCCAGCAGCTTCGGGGGGCAGCCCAATGAAAAACTGTTTTTT	CASSFGGQPNEKLFF
TRBD2	TRBV30	-	TRBJ2-1	TGTGCCTGGAGGGAATTTGGGAAACACGCGGTGAGCCCTAGCGGGTACAATGAGCAGTTCTTC	CAWREFGKHAVSPSGYNEQFF
TRBD1	TRBV5-6	-	TRBJ1-3	TGTGCCAGCAGCTTGGTAGGGGGCTTTCCCCTGTTGGCTGGAAACACCATATATTTT	CASSLVGGFPLLAGNTIYF
TRBD1	TRBV27	-	TRBJ2-2	TGTGCCAGTTCCAGGGACAGAAACACCGGGGAGCTGTTTTTT	CASSRDRNTGELFF
-	TRBV5-6	-	TRBJ2-5	TGTGCCAGCAGCTTGTTTGGGCCGCAAGAGACCCAGTACTTC	CASSLFGPQETQYF
TRBD1	TRBV9	once	TRBJ1-1	TGTGCCAGCAGCGTATATTACAGGGGACCCCAAACCGAAGCTTTCTTT	CASSVYYRGPQTEAFF
TRBD2	TRBV18	-	TRBJ2-5	TGTGCCAGCTCACCCTCGACTAGCGGGAGAGAGACCCAGTACTTC	CASSPSTSGRETQYF
-	TRBV19	few	TRBJ1-1	TGTGCCAGTAGTATACTTGGCGGGAACACTGAAGCTTTCTTT	CASSILGGNTEAFF
TRBD1	TRBV5-4	-	TRBJ1-1	TGTGCCAGCAGCTTGCCAGGGGGCAGAACTGAAGCTTTCTTT	CASSLPGGRTEAFF
-	TRBV6-6	-	TRBJ1-6	TGTGCCAGCAGTTTCTCCAGGGTTCAGTATTCACCCCTCCACTTT	CASSFSRVQYSPLHF
TRBD2	TRBV6-5	-	TRBJ2-7	TGTGCCAGCAGGCCCGGACTAGCGACCTACGAGCAGTACTTC	CASRPGLATYEQYF
-	TRBV6-1	-	TRBJ2-5	TGTGCCAGCATCGGTAGGACGGGGGAAGAGACCCAGTACTTC	CASIGRTGEETQYF